The 17 T cell receptor beta chains presented below share a single source sample, sequenced in a study of T cell responses to AZD1222 COVID-19 vaccine. TCRdb keeps only in-frame clones here, not all; method: immunoSEQ multiplex PCR. Seen here are roughly 200,000 clones, approximately 94% observed once, and the top ten hold around 1.8%. The starting material was peripheral blood, obtained 28 days after the second dose of the MenACWY control vaccine. The receptor set was obtained from an adult who received the MenACWY meningococcal vaccine as a control.

This chain connects TRBV12-2 to TRBJ2-1; TRBD1 is the table's D call and was not checked against the DNA. TRBV12-2 is shown as a pseudogene. This CDR3 has 16 residues. CDR3: CASRFDGDRIAGEQFF. In DNA, the CDR3 is TGTGCAAGTCGCTTCGATGGGGACAGGATAGCGGGTGAGCAGTTCTTC.

This chain links TRBV24-1 with TRBJ2-1, with 7 bases identical to TRBD2. CDR1 is KGHDR and CDR2 is SFDVKD in the germline V gene. V dropped 3 bases and J dropped 0; count of bases not matched to a gene: 13. The CDR3 is 19 amino acids. The CDR3 sequence is CATSDRGGSGLSSYNEQFF. The CDR3 DNA is TGTGCCACCAGTGATCGCGGTGGTAGCGGGCTAAGCTCCTACAATGAGCAGTTCTTC.

CDR3 in amino acids: CASSYSGTGVNSPLHF. The CDR3, as DNA: TGTGCCAGCAGTTACTCCGGGACAGGGGTGAATTCACCCCTCCACTTT. The chain has TRBV6-5 and TRBJ1-6; 10 nucleotides agree with TRBD1. The CDR3 runs to 16 residues. The V segment lost 0 bases and the J segment 7 bases; nucleotides outside the gene matches: 3. The germline V gene has CDR1 MNHEY and CDR2 SVGAGI.

This rearrangement joins TRBV19 to TRBJ2-1; D unresolved. The germline V gene has CDR1 LNHDA and CDR2 SQIVND (reference sequence). V was trimmed by 2 bases and J by 6 bases, leaving 5 bases between them. This CDR3 comprises 12 residues. The CDR3 protein is CASSILTNEQFF. The CDR3 coding sequence is TGTGCCAGTAGTATACTTACCAATGAGCAGTTCTTC.

This clone has just one count. The chain carries TRBV3-1 (or the pseudogene TRBV3-2) and TRBJ1-5; D is uncertain. Germline V gene data show CDR1 as LGHDT and CDR2 as YNNKEL (reference sequence). This CDR3 is 16 amino acids long. V gave up 0 bases and J gave up 2 bases, with 11 bases separating them. CDR3 region: CASSQDGGIGNQPQHF. CDR3 DNA sequence: TGTGCCAGCAGCCAAGATGGAGGGATTGGCAATCAGCCCCAGCATTTT.

The chain joins TRBV19 to TRBJ1-1, with 11 positions matching TRBD1. After removal of 3 bases from V and 1 base from J, the junction contained 7 bases not matched to a gene. The CDR3 is made up of 17 amino acids. Germline V gene lookup returns CDR1 LNHDA and CDR2 SQIVND (reference sequence). The CDR3 DNA is TGTGCCAGTAGTATGTTGGGACAGGGGGTAGGGAACACTGAAGCTTTCTTT. Encoded protein: CASSMLGQGVGNTEAFF.

The J gene is TRBJ2-3, the V gene TRBV5-1; 11 positions agree with TRBD2. Losses at the gene ends were 0 bases for V and 8 bases for J; bases not matched to a gene: 11. From germline, CDR1 is SGHRS and CDR2 YFSETQ. The CDR3 has 17 amino acids. Written as DNA, the CDR3 is TGCGCCAGCAGCTTGGCCAGGGTTAGCGGGGGGGCGAGTACGCAGTATTTT. Translated: CASSLARVSGGASTQYF. Full variable domain (rest looked up from reference TRBV5-1 and TRBJ2-3): KAGVTQTPRYLIKTRGQQVTLSCSPISGHRSVSWYQQTPGQGLQFLFEYFSETQRNKGNFPGRFSGRQFSNSRSEMNVSTLELGDSALYLCASSLARVSGGASTQYFGPGTRLTVL.

This chain links TRBV29-1 with TRBJ1-1; D gene unclear. CDR3 length: 14 amino acids. Trimming left V 5 bases short and J 1 base short, with 14 bases between. Germline values: CDR1 SQVTM, CDR2 ANQGSEA. The CDR3 DNA reads TGCAGCGTTTGCTTAACAGAGGCGAACACTGAAGCTTTCTTT. Amino acids: CSVCLTEANTEAFF.

J is TRBJ1-5 and V is TRBV6-5, with 7 bases that match TRBD1. After removal of 4 bases from V and 7 bases from J, the junction contained 4 bases not matched to a gene. Germline V CDR1 and CDR2: MNHEY, SVGAGI. This CDR3 has 13 residues. CDR3 loop: CASSSTTGQPQHF. The CDR3 DNA is TGTGCCAGCAGTTCCACGACAGGGCAGCCCCAGCATTTT.

The V gene is TRBV11-3, the J gene TRBJ2-1; 7 bases match TRBD2. The CDR3 has 16 amino acids. Losses at the gene ends were 2 bases for V and 2 bases for J; bases not matched to a gene: 6. Germline V gene lookup returns CDR1 SGHNT and CDR2 YENEEA. The CDR3 protein is CASSLLSGNPYNEQFF. DNA of the CDR3: TGTGCCAGCAGCTTATTGAGCGGGAACCCCTACAATGAGCAGTTCTTC.

This chain uses TRBV19 with TRBJ2-5; 9 bases fit TRBD1. Germline V gene data show CDR1 as LNHDA and CDR2 as SQIVND (reference sequence). The CDR3 loop spans 15 amino acids. J gave up 2 bases and V 1 base, and 2 bases lay outside the gene matches. In nucleotides, the CDR3 is TGTGCCAGTAGTATAGGAGACAGGGGGCAAGAGACCCAGTACTTC. Translated, it gives CASSIGDRGQETQYF.

V is TRBV5-1 and J is TRBJ2-1, with 8 bases that match TRBD2. V shed 0 bases, J shed 5 bases, and the junction held 4 bases outside the gene matches. The CDR3 consists of 15 residues. Germline V gene sequence: CDR1 SGHRS, CDR2 YFSETQ. CDR3 loop: CASSLDGGENNEQFF. The CDR3 DNA reads TGCGCCAGCAGCTTGGACGGGGGGGAGAACAATGAGCAGTTCTTC.

This chain connects TRBV28 to TRBJ2-7, with 8 bases fitting TRBD2. The germline V gene encodes CDR1 MDHEN and CDR2 SYDVKM. CDR3 length: 15 residues. Losses at the gene ends were 3 bases for V and 5 bases for J; bases not matched to a gene: 9. CDR3 sequence reads: CASSLNGRAGNEQYF. Here the CDR3 DNA reads TGTGCCAGCAGTTTGAACGGGAGGGCCGGAAACGAGCAGTACTTC.

The chain links TRBV2 to TRBJ2-7; D is unresolved. The CDR3 totals 11 residues. The V and J ends lost 4 bases and 5 bases respectively, with 6 bases between them. Germline-derived CDR1 and CDR2 are SNHLY and FYNNEI. CDR3 region: CASSGGHEQYF. CDR3 bases: TGTGCCAGCAGTGGAGGCCACGAGCAGTACTTC.

This clone was found once. The chain recombines TRBV21-1 with TRBJ1-1; the D call of TRBD1 is as the table states it, not checked on the DNA. TRBV21-1 is a pseudogene locus. This CDR3 is built from 13 residues. The chain's CDR3 is CASSKDVGATAFF. CDR3 coding DNA: TGTGCCAGCAGCAAAGATGTGGGGGCGACAGCTTTCTTT.

The chain couples TRBV6-2 or TRBV6-3 to TRBJ1-1, with TRBD1 matching 8 bases. The CDR3 has 18 amino acids. V lost 2 bases to trimming and J lost 4 bases; unmatched junction nucleotides: 15. Germline CDR1 MNHEY, CDR2 SVGEGT. The CDR3: CASSYLAGQGRRSTEAFF. The DNA of the CDR3 is TGTGCCAGCAGTTACCTGGCAGGACAGGGAAGACGAAGCACTGAAGCTTTCTTT.

A single count supports this clone. J is TRBJ2-1 and V is TRBV28, with D unclear. CDR3 length: 11 amino acids. With 6 bases removed from V and 10 bases from J, the gap between germline ends came to 10 bases. Germline CDR1 reads MDHEN; CDR2 reads SYDVKM. The CDR3 nucleotides are TGTGCCAGCAGGAATGTCGGGGAGCAGTTCTTC. Its protein product is CASRNVGEQFF.